This TCR beta chain was sequenced during a study of control samples from healthy donors and cancer patients. Libraries were prepared by immunoSEQ multiplex PCR; TCRdb keeps only in-frame clonotypes and omits some of them. The table has 250,000 to 300,000 clones, approximately 80% seen once. CDR1 is MDHEN, CDR2 SYDVKM, per germline. The ends were cut back, 7 bases at V and 3 bases at J, with 18 bases in the middle. The CDR3 is 16 amino acids. Sequencing used PBMCs. The chain has TRBV28 and TRBJ1-4; a weak D match, TRBD1 (6 bases). This TCR was sampled from a woman between 55 and 75 years old with lung cancer. The CDR3 here is CASTTGGGGANEKLFF. Written as DNA, the CDR3 is TGTGCCAGCACCACGGGTGGGGGGGGCGCTAATGAAAAACTGTTTTTT.